This T cell receptor (beta chain) was observed in a study of T cell clonotyping in hematopoietic cell transplantation. Broader study findings: Without cell sorting, CD4 versus CD8 contributions remain unresolved. Broader posttransplant TCR repertoire diversity was predicted by graft donor and pretransplant recipient Inverse Simpson Index values. Few recipient clonotypes overlapped donors; over 95% were de novo at given depth.

A note on this clone: Its cognate antigen is unknown.

Here immunoSEQ multiplex PCR was the method, and the copy in TCRdb shows in-frame clones only, minus some. In the table there are approximately 2,000 clones, about 94% of which are singletons. Sequencing used peripheral blood mononuclear cells. This TCR was recovered from a man in his fifties or sixties in good health. Some clones in this sample may be carry-over from other donors' samples.

The CDR3 reads CASSRTDYEQYF. DNA for the CDR3: TGTGCCAGCAGTCGGACGGATTACGAGCAGTACTTC. The chain couples TRBV6-6 to TRBJ2-7; no reliable D call. Trimming took off 5 bases at V and 4 bases at J, with 9 bases between the two ends. The length of the CDR3 is 12 residues. The germline CDR1 and CDR2 sequences are MNHNY and SVGAGI (reference sequence).